Each of the 31 T cell receptor beta chains below was sequenced from the same sample in a study of blood T cell repertoires in COVID-19. The table came from immunoSEQ multiplex PCR; TCRdb's copy has only in-frame clones and leaves some out. The sample shows 310,000 or so clones, around four fifths of them seen only once. The sequenced sample consisted of peripheral blood. The receptor set was obtained from a woman aged 45-65 years with acute or convalescent COVID-19.

V gene TRBV7-6 combines with J gene TRBJ2-3; 8 nucleotides line up with TRBD2. Trimming took 5 bases from V and 4 from J; bases not matched to a gene: 14. From germline, CDR1 is SGHVS and CDR2 FNYEAQ. The CDR3 sequence is 17 residues long. CDR3 sequence (DNA): TGTGCCAGCAGCCCAAGCGGGGGTCTTACCGGTTCAGATACGCAGTATTTT. As protein: CASSPSGGLTGSDTQYF.

The rearrangement links TRBV7-2 to TRBJ2-3, with 7 bases that match TRBD1. Germline V CDR1 and CDR2: SGHTA, FQGNSA. The trim removed 5 bases at V and 0 bases at J, leaving 2 bases unmatched. The CDR3 has 14 residues. The CDR3 DNA reads as TGTGCCAGCAGCCGGGACAGCAGCACAGATACGCAGTATTTT. Its translation: CASSRDSSTDTQYF.

The V call is TRBV6-4, the J call TRBJ2-1, with TRBD2 as a possible D gene (6 bases). This CDR3 contains 14 residues. The ends were cut back, 5 bases at V and 9 bases at J, with 17 bases in the middle. The germline gives CDR1 MRHNA, CDR2 SNTAGT. CDR3 loop: CASSPEEGVGEQFF. CDR3 nucleotide sequence: TGTGCCAGCAGTCCCGAGGAGGGAGTAGGTGAGCAGTTCTTC.

The chain recombines TRBV19 with TRBJ2-7, with TRBD1 matching 10 bases. CDR1 is LNHDA and CDR2 is SQIVND in the germline V gene (reference sequence). The V and J ends lost 6 bases and 0 bases, in that order; junction bases with no gene match: 8. The CDR3 has 16 amino acids. CDR3 DNA sequence: TGTGCCAGTAGCCCTGGGACAGGGGAAAGCTCCTACGAGCAGTACTTC. This sequence encodes CASSPGTGESSYEQYF.

A few counts support this clone. V gene TRBV4-2 combines with J gene TRBJ2-7, with a tentative D call TRBD2 (5 bases). The CDR3 is 15 amino acids. The V gene lost 1 base and the J gene lost 2 bases, with 12 bases spanning the gap. The V gene's germline CDR1 is LGHNA and CDR2 YNFKEQ. In DNA, the CDR3 is TGTGCCAGCAGCCAAGCGGTGGACTCAGCCTACGAGCAGTACTTC. Translation gives CASSQAVDSAYEQYF.

In its sample, this clone was seen once. The chain joins TRBV5-6 to TRBJ2-7, with a weak D call TRBD1 (5 bases). The CDR3 totals 15 residues. V was cut by 1 base and J by 0 bases, with 11 bases left in between. CDR1 is SGHDT and CDR2 is YYEEEE in the germline V gene. CDR3 DNA: TGTGCCAGCAGCTTGACTCTAAGGGGCTCCTACGAGCAGTACTTC. Translated, it gives CASSLTLRGSYEQYF.

V is TRBV25-1 and J is TRBJ1-1; D unresolved. The CDR3 is 13 amino acids. Trimming removed 6 bases at V and 3 bases at J, with 11 bases between. Germline V CDR1 and CDR2: MGHDK, SYGVNS. The CDR3 reads CASREGTHTEAFF. The CDR3 nucleotides read TGTGCCAGCAGGGAAGGCACCCACACTGAAGCTTTCTTT.

Comments on this clone: Other nucleotide sequences from this sample produce the same CDR3. The V call is TRBV9, the J call TRBJ2-1, with TRBD2 matching 8 bases. The V gene end was trimmed by 0 bases and the J gene end by 4 bases; junction bases not matched to a gene: 3. CDR3 length: 15 residues. Germline assignment: CDR1 SGDLS and CDR2 YYNGEE. The chain's CDR3 is CASSVGTSPYNEQFF. CDR3 DNA sequence: TGTGCCAGCAGCGTAGGGACTAGCCCTTACAATGAGCAGTTCTTC.

This clone was seen a few times. The chain employs TRBV3-1 (or the pseudogene TRBV3-2) and TRBJ2-1; D possibly corresponds to TRBD2 (6 bases). Germline CDR1 is LGHDT and CDR2 is YNNKEL (reference sequence). CDR3 length: 13 amino acids. Trimming cost V 6 bases and J 7 bases, with 13 bases left between them. This CDR3 reads CASSHSGGNEQFF. For the CDR3, the DNA is TGTGCCAGCAGTCATAGCGGCGGGAATGAGCAGTTCTTC.

The CDR3 DNA is TGTGCCAGCAGCCAAGATTGGTCGGGCAATCAGCCCCAGCATTTT. Amino acids: CASSQDWSGNQPQHF. This rearrangement joins TRBV3-1 (or the pseudogene TRBV3-2) to TRBJ1-5; D remains unclear. CDR1 and CDR2 from the germline V gene are LGHDT and YNNKEL (reference sequence). V lost 0 bases to trimming and J lost 2 bases, with 8 bases between them. The CDR3 runs 15 residues.

The V and J genes are TRBV11-2 and TRBJ2-1, with 10 nucleotides matching TRBD2. Germline trimming cut 5 bases from V and 7 bases from J; bases unmatched to any gene: 11. CDR1 SGHAT and CDR2 FQNNGV come from the germline V gene. This CDR3 is built from 16 residues. Written as DNA, the CDR3 is TGTGCCAGCAGCCTTCACCTAGCGGGAGTTCGGAATGAGCAGTTCTTC. It is translated as CASSLHLAGVRNEQFF.

The J gene is TRBJ2-3, the V gene TRBV24-1; D is perhaps TRBD2 (5 bases). Germline CDR1 is KGHDR and CDR2 is SFDVKD. CDR3 size: 16 residues. V lost 1 base and J 8 bases, leaving 18 bases between the germline ends. CDR3 nucleotides: TGTGCCACCAGTGATTTTGGTTTGCTAGCTGCAACTACGCAGTATTTT. This encodes CATSDFGLLAATTQYF.

The chain couples TRBV19 to TRBJ1-6; the D gene is possibly TRBD1 (6 bases). In germline, CDR1 is LNHDA, CDR2 SQIVND (reference sequence). V lost 9 bases to trimming and J lost 5 bases, with 14 bases between them. The CDR3 is 14 amino acids. The CDR3 sequence is CASGLGQNNSPLHF. The CDR3, as DNA: TGTGCCAGCGGACTGGGACAAAATAATTCACCCCTCCACTTT.

The rearrangement links TRBV5-1 to TRBJ2-1, with D possibly TRBD1 on 5 matching bases. Germline-derived CDR1 and CDR2 are SGHRS and YFSETQ. V was pared by 0 bases and J by 5 bases, with 9 bases between. The CDR3 has 14 amino acids. CDR3 region: CASSLDRLDNEQFF. The CDR3 nucleotides are TGCGCCAGCAGCTTGGACAGGTTGGACAATGAGCAGTTCTTC. Variable domain in full (rest from reference TRBV5-1 and TRBJ2-1): KAGVTQTPRYLIKTRGQQVTLSCSPISGHRSVSWYQQTPGQGLQFLFEYFSETQRNKGNFPGRFSGRQFSNSRSEMNVSTLELGDSALYLCASSLDRLDNEQFFGPGTRLTVL.

This chain uses TRBV5-4 with TRBJ1-2; TRBD1 matches 8 bases. Germline values: CDR1 SGHNT, CDR2 YYREEE (reference sequence). The CDR3 has 14 amino acids. The ends lost 0 bases at V and 9 bases at J; junction bases unmatched: 7. CDR3 loop: CASSLDGQGRSYTF. CDR3 DNA: TGTGCCAGCAGCTTGGATGGACAGGGAAGGAGCTACACCTTC. The whole variable domain, remainder taken from reference TRBV5-4 and TRBJ1-2, is ETGVTQSPTHLIKTRGQQVTLRCSSQSGHNTVSWYQQALGQGPQFIFQYYREEENGRGNFPPRFSGLQFPNYSSELNVNALELDDSALYLCASSLDGQGRSYTFGSGTRLTVV.

The J gene is TRBJ1-5, the V gene TRBV6-5; D is uncertain. The germline gives CDR1 MNHEY, CDR2 SVGAGI. CDR3 length: 13 amino acids. V was pared by 4 bases and J by 3 bases, with 7 bases between. The CDR3 DNA reads as TGTGCCAGCAGTTTGGACTCCAATCAGCCCCAGCATTTT. Protein sequence: CASSLDSNQPQHF.

V and J are TRBV6-1 and TRBJ2-3, with TRBD2 matching 8 bases. Germline assignment: CDR1 MNHNS and CDR2 SASEGT. The junction had 5 bases not matched to a gene; V was cut back by 1 base and J by 5 bases. There are 15 residues in the CDR3. The CDR3 here is CASSEGLAGLDTQYF. The CDR3 DNA reads TGTGCCAGCAGTGAAGGGCTAGCGGGTTTAGATACGCAGTATTTT.

J is TRBJ1-2 and V is TRBV29-1; tentatively, D is TRBD1 (6 bases). Germline V CDR1 and CDR2: SQVTM, ANQGSEA. Deletions cut 3 bases from V and 3 bases from J, with 14 bases between. The CDR3 runs to 14 residues. The DNA for the CDR3 is TGCAGCGTTGACGGACAGACCTTGGACTATGGCTACACCTTC. Its protein product is CSVDGQTLDYGYTF. Supplemented by reference TRBV29-1 and TRBJ1-2, the full variable domain reads SAVISQKPSRDICQRGTSLTIQCQVDSQVTMMFWYRQQPGQSLTLIATANQGSEATYESGFVIDKFPISRPNLTFSTLTVSNMSPEDSSIYLCSVDGQTLDYGYTFGSGTRLTVV.

The rearrangement uses TRBV29-1 and TRBJ2-2, with D possibly matching TRBD1 (6 bases). The CDR3 length is 13 residues. V lost 3 bases, J lost 8 bases, and 13 bases lay in between. From germline, CDR1 is SQVTM and CDR2 ANQGSEA. The CDR3 coding sequence is TGCAGCGTTGACGTCACGGGACAAGGGGAGCTGTTTTTT. Translation gives CSVDVTGQGELFF.

The chain is built from TRBV7-2 and TRBJ2-7; unclear D gene. CDR3 size: 13 residues. Per the germline V gene, CDR1 is SGHTA and CDR2 is FQGNSA. V shed 2 bases and J shed 2 bases, with 7 bases lying between them. CDR3 protein: CASSLQDAYEQYF. Here the CDR3 DNA reads TGTGCCAGCAGCTTACAGGATGCCTACGAGCAGTACTTC. The full variable domain, completed using reference TRBV7-2 and TRBJ2-7, is GAGVSQSPSNKVTEKGKDVELRCDPISGHTALYWYRQSLGQGLEFLIYFQGNSAPDKSGLPSDRFSAERTGGSVSTLTIQRTQQEDSAVYLCASSLQDAYEQYFGPGTRLTVT.

The chain is built from TRBV29-1 and TRBJ1-3; 7 nucleotides match TRBD1. Unmatched junction bases numbered 12, after V lost 7 bases and J lost 0 bases. Germline V gene data show CDR1 as SQVTM and CDR2 as ANQGSEA. There are 16 residues in the CDR3. CDR3 sequence (DNA): TGCAGCGCAGGGGGGGGGACTGCAGTCTCTGGAAACACCATATATTTT. It specifies CSAGGGTAVSGNTIYF.

The chain carries TRBV5-4 and TRBJ2-3, with 7 bases identical to TRBD2. This CDR3 has 15 residues. The germline CDR1 and CDR2 sequences are SGHNT and YYREEE (reference sequence). The ends lost 4 bases at V and 4 bases at J; junction bases unmatched: 9. CDR3 DNA: TGTGCCAGCAGCCTGAGGACTAGATACCCAGATACGCAGTATTTT. Encoded protein: CASSLRTRYPDTQYF.

The genes are TRBV2 and TRBJ1-6; 7 nucleotides align to TRBD1. There are 13 residues in the CDR3. CDR1 is SNHLY and CDR2 is FYNNEI in the germline V gene. J gave up 7 bases and V 9 bases, and 6 bases lay outside the gene matches. In DNA, the CDR3 is TGTGCCAGGGGGGACAGTCCAAATTCACCCCTCCACTTT. This translates into CARGDSPNSPLHF.

This sequence joins TRBV10-2 and TRBJ2-2, with D possibly matching TRBD1 (6 bases). The length of the CDR3 is 14 residues. Trimming left V 3 bases short and J 5 bases short, with 10 bases between. Germline CDR1 reads WSHSY; CDR2 reads SAAADI. The CDR3 protein is CASSESRGTGELFF. The CDR3, as DNA: TGCGCCAGCAGTGAATCTAGGGGGACCGGGGAGCTGTTTTTT.

The chain is built from TRBV27 and TRBJ1-2; D remains unclear. The V end lost 2 bases, the J end lost 7 bases, and 8 bases lay between the germline ends. The CDR3 is 12 amino acids. CDR1 and CDR2 (germline): MNHEY, SMNVEV (reference sequence). The CDR3 sequence: CASSLAGVGYTF. The CDR3, as DNA: TGTGCCAGCAGTTTAGCCGGGGTTGGCTACACCTTC.

This clone showed up just a few times. The chain carries TRBV7-9 and TRBJ1-5; 8 bases are a match to TRBD1. V lost 5 bases, J lost 6 bases, and 9 bases stayed unmatched. Germline loops: CDR1 SEHNR, CDR2 FQNEAQ (reference sequence). This CDR3 region has 15 residues. The CDR3 region is CASSPDRGGAQPQHF. In nucleotides, the CDR3 is TGTGCCAGCAGCCCCGACAGGGGAGGAGCTCAGCCCCAGCATTTT. Full variable domain (rest looked up from reference TRBV7-9 and TRBJ1-5): DTGVSQNPRHKITKRGQNVTFRCDPISEHNRLYWYRQTLGQGPEFLTYFQNEAQLEKSRLLSDRFSAERPKGSFSTLEIQRTEQGDSAMYLCASSPDRGGAQPQHFGDGTRLSIL.

This clone is a singleton in its sample. V and J are TRBV29-1 and TRBJ1-1, with D possibly TRBD1 on 5 matching bases. This CDR3 has 13 residues. Germline CDR1 and CDR2: SQVTM and ANQGSEA. Trimming stripped 7 bases from V and 1 base from J, with 13 bases between. CDR3 loop: CSGGSSGNTEAFF. Here the CDR3 DNA reads TGCAGCGGGGGGTCTTCGGGGAACACTGAAGCTTTCTTT.

The chain recombines TRBV2 with TRBJ1-1; 7 bases align to TRBD1. The CDR3 covers 15 residues. From germline, CDR1 is SNHLY and CDR2 FYNNEI. With 5 bases clipped from V and 3 bases from J, the junction kept 9 bases outside the gene matches. The DNA of the CDR3 is TGTGCCAGCAGTAAAGGGGGCGCGTTGGACACTGAAGCTTTCTTT. This encodes CASSKGGALDTEAFF.

About this clone itself: The sample carries other DNA sequences with the same CDR3. V usage is TRBV18 and J usage is TRBJ2-7, with D possibly matching TRBD1 (5 bases). The CDR3 contains 15 residues. Germline CDR1 reads KGHSH; CDR2 reads LQKENI. The V end was cut by 2 bases, the J end by 2 bases, with 13 bases between. In DNA form, the CDR3 reads TGTGCCAGCTCACCAGGGCAGGGTGGAACCTACGAGCAGTACTTC. Translating it yields CASSPGQGGTYEQYF.

This clone was counted a few times. The chain joins TRBV5-4 to TRBJ2-5; D is possibly TRBD2 (6 bases). This CDR3 has 17 amino acids. Germline V gene lookup returns CDR1 SGHNT and CDR2 YYREEE (reference sequence). V lost 0 bases, J lost 1 base, and 16 bases lay in between. The CDR3 loop reads CASSLAGTPRGQETQYF. As DNA, the CDR3 is TGTGCCAGCAGCTTGGCTGGGACTCCAAGGGGCCAAGAGACCCAGTACTTC.

The rearrangement uses TRBV7-9 and TRBJ2-3; the match to TRBD2 covers 9 bases. CDR1 is SEHNR and CDR2 is FQNEAQ in the germline V gene (reference sequence). The CDR3 length is 15 residues. The J segment lost 4 bases and the V segment lost 2 bases, leaving 4 bases of the junction unmatched. The DNA for the CDR3 is TGTGCCAGCAGCTTAATCCGCGGGAGGGCAGATACGCAGTATTTT. Protein: CASSLIRGRADTQYF.